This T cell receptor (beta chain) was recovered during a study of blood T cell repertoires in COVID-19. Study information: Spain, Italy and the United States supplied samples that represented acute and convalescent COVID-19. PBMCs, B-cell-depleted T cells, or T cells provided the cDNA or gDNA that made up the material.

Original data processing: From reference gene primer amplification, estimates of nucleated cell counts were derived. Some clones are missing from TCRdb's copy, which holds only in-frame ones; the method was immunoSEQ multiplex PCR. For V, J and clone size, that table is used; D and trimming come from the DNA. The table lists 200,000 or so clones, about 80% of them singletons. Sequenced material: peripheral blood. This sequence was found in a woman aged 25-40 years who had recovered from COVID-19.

In DNA form, the CDR3 reads TGTGCCACCAGTGATTATGACCTTGCGGGGCAAGAGACCCAGTACTTC. Its translation is CATSDYDLAGQETQYF. The V call is TRBV24-1, the J call TRBJ2-5; D possibly corresponds to TRBD2 (6 bases). The CDR3 length is 16 residues. V shed 2 bases and J shed 2 bases, with 14 bases lying between them. CDR1 KGHDR and CDR2 SFDVKD come from the germline V gene.